This T cell receptor (beta chain) was identified during a study of blood T cell repertoires in COVID-19. For the study at large: From the United States, Italy and Spain came samples of acute and convalescent COVID-19. The analysed material was cDNA or gDNA that came from T cells, B-cell-depleted T cells, or PBMCs.

V shed 4 bases and J 2 bases; nucleotides not matched to a gene: 5. The germline gives CDR1 SGHTA, CDR2 FQGNSA. CDR3 size: 15 residues. The data were produced by immunoSEQ multiplex PCR, yet TCRdb's version contains in-frame clones alone and is incomplete. The data show about 230,000 clones, 80% to 90% seen once. The Seattle patients, enrolled during active infection, were followed longitudinally. This clone was detected a few times. This chain links TRBV7-2 with TRBJ2-1; 7 bases align to TRBD1. The clonotype originates from a man in his fifties or sixties with COVID-19, enrolled during active disease. The sequenced sample was peripheral blood. CDR3 loop: CASSSRQGTYNEQFF. CDR3 nucleotides: TGTGCCAGCAGCTCCCGACAGGGCACCTACAATGAGCAGTTCTTC. The complete variable domain, with remaining parts taken from reference TRBV7-2 and TRBJ2-1, reads GAGVSQSPSNKVTEKGKDVELRCDPISGHTALYWYRQSLGQGLEFLIYFQGNSAPDKSGLPSDRFSAERTGGSVSTLTIQRTQQEDSAVYLCASSSRQGTYNEQFFGPGTRLTVL.